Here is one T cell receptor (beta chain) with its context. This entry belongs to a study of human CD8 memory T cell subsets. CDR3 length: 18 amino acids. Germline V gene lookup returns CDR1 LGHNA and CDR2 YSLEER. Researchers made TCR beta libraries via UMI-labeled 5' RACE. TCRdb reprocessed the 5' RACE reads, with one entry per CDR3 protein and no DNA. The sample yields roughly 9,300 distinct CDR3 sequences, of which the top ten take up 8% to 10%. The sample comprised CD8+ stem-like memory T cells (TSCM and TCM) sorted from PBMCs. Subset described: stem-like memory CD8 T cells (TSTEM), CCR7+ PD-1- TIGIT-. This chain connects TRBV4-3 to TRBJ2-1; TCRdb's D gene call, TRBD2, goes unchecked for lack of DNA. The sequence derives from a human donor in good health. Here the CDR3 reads CASSQDWGTSVFYNEQFF.